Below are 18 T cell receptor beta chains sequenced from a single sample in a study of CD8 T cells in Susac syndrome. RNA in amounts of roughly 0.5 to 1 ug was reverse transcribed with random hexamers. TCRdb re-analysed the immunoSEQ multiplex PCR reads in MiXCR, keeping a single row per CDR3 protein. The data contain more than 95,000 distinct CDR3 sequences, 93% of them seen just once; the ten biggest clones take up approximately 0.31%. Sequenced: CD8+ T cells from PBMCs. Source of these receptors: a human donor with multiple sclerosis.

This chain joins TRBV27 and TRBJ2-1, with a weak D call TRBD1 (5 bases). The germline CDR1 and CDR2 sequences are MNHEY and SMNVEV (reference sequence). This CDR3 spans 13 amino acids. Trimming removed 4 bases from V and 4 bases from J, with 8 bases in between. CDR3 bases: TGTGCCAGCAGTTGGGGCAGATACAATGAGCAGTTCTTC. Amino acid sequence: CASSWGRYNEQFF.

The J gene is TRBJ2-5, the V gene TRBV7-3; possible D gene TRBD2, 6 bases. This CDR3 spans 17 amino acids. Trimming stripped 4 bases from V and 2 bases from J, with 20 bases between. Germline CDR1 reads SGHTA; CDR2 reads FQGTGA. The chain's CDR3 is CASSSGGGREVQETQYF. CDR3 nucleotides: TGTGCCAGCAGCTCCGGCGGCGGCAGGGAGGTACAAGAGACCCAGTACTTC.

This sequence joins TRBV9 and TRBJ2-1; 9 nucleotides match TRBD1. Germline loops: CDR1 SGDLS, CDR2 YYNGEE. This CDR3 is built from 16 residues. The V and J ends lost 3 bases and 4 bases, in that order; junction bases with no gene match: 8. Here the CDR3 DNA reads TGTGCCAGCAGCGACCGGACAGGGGCCGCATACAATGAGCAGTTCTTC. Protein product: CASSDRTGAAYNEQFF.

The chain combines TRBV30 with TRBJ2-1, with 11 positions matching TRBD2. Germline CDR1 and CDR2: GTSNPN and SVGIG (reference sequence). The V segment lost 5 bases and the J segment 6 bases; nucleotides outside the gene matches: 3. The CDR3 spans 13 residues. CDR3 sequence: CAWLAGGRNEQFF. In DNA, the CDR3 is TGTGCCTGGCTAGCGGGGGGCCGCAATGAGCAGTTCTTC.

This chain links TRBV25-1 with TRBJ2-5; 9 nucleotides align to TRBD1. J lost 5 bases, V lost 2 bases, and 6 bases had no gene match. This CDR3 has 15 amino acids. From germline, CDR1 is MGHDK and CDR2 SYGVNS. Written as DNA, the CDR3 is TGTGCCAGCAGTGAAACGACAGGGGGAGAGGAGACCCAGTACTTC. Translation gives CASSETTGGEETQYF.

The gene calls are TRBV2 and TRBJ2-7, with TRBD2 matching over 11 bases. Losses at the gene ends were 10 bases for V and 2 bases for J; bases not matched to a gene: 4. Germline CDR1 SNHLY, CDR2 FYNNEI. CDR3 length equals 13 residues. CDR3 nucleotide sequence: TGTGCCACCACGACTAGCGGGGCCTACGAGCAGTACGTC. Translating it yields CATTTSGAYEQYV.

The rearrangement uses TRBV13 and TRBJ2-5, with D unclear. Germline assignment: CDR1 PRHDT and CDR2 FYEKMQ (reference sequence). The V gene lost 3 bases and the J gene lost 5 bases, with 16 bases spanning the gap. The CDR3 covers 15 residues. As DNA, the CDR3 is TGTGCCAGCAGCTTCCGGGCCACCAGGCAGGAGACCCAGTACTTC. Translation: CASSFRATRQETQYF. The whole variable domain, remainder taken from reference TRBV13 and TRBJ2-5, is AAGVIQSPRHLIKEKRETATLKCYPIPRHDTVYWYQQGPGQDPQFLISFYEKMQSDKGSIPDRFSAQQFSDYHSELNMSSLELGDSALYFCASSFRATRQETQYFGPGTRLLVL.

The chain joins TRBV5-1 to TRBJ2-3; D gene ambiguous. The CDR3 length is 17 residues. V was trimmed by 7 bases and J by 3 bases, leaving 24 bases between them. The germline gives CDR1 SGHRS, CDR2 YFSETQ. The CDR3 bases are TGCGCCAGCTTACTCACCGGGCTGGGTTATCAGACAGATACGCAGTATTTT. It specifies CASLLTGLGYQTDTQYF. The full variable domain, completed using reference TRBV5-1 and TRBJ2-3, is KAGVTQTPRYLIKTRGQQVTLSCSPISGHRSVSWYQQTPGQGLQFLFEYFSETQRNKGNFPGRFSGRQFSNSRSEMNVSTLELGDSALYLCASLLTGLGYQTDTQYFGPGTRLTVL.

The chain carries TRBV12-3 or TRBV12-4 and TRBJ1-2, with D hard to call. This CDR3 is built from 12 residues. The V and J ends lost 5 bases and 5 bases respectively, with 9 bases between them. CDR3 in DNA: TGTGCCAGCAGTGCGGACGGTTATGGCTACACCTTC. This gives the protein CASSADGYGYTF.

CDR3 residues: CASSPIRDRGYEQYF. CDR3 coding DNA: TGTGCCAGCAGCCCGATCCGGGACAGGGGTTACGAGCAGTACTTC. V is TRBV13 and J is TRBJ2-7, with TRBD1 matching 10 bases. Per the germline V gene, CDR1 is PRHDT and CDR2 is FYEKMQ (reference sequence). With V trimmed by 5 bases and J by 4 bases, 8 bases remained unmatched. This CDR3 is built from 15 residues.

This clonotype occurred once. The CDR3 bases are TGTGCCAGCAGTTACCTAGGCCCCGGACAGGCCTCTGGAAACACCATATATTTT. Amino acids: CASSYLGPGQASGNTIYF. The chain uses TRBV6-5 and TRBJ1-3; 7 bases match TRBD1. V lost 2 bases, J lost 0 bases, and 10 bases stayed unmatched. Germline loops: CDR1 MNHEY, CDR2 SVGAGI. This CDR3 has 18 residues.

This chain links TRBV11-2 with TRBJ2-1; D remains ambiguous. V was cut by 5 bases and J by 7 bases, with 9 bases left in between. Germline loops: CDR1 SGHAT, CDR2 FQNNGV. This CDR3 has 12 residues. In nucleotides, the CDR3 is TGTGCCAGCAGCCAGATGATTAATGAGCAGTTCTTC. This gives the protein CASSQMINEQFF.

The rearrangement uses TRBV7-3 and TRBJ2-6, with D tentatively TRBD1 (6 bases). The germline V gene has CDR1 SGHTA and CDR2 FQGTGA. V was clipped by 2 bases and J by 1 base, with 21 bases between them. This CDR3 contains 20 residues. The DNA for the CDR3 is TGTGCCAGCAGCTTACACAATCTGAGGGACACCCGTTCTGGGGCCAACGTCCTGACTTTC. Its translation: CASSLHNLRDTRSGANVLTF. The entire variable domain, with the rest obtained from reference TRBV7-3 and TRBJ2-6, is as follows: GAGVSQTPSNKVTEKGKYVELRCDPISGHTALYWYRQSLGQGPEFLIYFQGTGAADDSGLPNDRFFAVRPEGSVSTLKIQRTERGDSAVYLCASSLHNLRDTRSGANVLTFGAGSRLTVL.

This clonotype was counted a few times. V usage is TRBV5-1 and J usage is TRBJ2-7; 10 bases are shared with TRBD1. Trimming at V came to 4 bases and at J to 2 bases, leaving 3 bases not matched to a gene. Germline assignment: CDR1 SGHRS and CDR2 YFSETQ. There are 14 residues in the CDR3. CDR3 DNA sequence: TGCGCCAGCAGCGGACAGGGGGACCCCTACGAGCAGTACTTC. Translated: CASSGQGDPYEQYF.

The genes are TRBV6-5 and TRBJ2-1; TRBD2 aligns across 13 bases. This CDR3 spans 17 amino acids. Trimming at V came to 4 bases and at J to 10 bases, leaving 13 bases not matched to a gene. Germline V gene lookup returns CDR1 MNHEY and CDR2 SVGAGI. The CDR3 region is CASSWLRTSGRVREQFF. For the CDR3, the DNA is TGTGCCAGCAGTTGGCTCCGCACTAGCGGGAGGGTCCGGGAGCAGTTCTTC.

CDR3: CASSLFGTPDEQYF. The CDR3 DNA follows: TGCGCCAGCAGCTTGTTCGGGACACCGGACGAGCAGTACTTC. This sequence joins TRBV5-1 and TRBJ2-7, with D possibly matching TRBD1 (6 bases). The CDR3 is made up of 14 amino acids. Germline V lookup: CDR1 SGHRS, CDR2 YFSETQ. Trimming cost V 1 base and J 5 bases, with 13 bases left between them.

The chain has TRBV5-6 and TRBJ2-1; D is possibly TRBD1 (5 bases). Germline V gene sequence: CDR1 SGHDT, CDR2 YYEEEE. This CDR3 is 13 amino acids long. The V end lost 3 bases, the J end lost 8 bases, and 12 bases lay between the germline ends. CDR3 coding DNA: TGTGCCAGCAGCTGGGGCCAGATTCATGAGCAGTTCTTC. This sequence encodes CASSWGQIHEQFF. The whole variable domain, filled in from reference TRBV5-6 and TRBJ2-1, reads DAGVTQSPTHLIKTRGQQVTLRCSPKSGHDTVSWYQQALGQGPQFIFQYYEEEERQRGNFPDRFSGHQFPNYSSELNVNALLLGDSALYLCASSWGQIHEQFFGPGTRLTVL.

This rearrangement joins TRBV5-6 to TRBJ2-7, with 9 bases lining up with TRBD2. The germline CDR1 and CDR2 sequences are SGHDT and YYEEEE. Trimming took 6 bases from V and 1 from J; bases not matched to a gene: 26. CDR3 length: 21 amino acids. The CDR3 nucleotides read TGTGCCAGCATCCGGGACAAGTCAAGACTAGCGGAGTTAGGTCGGTCCTACGAGCAGTACGTC. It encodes CASIRDKSRLAELGRSYEQYV.